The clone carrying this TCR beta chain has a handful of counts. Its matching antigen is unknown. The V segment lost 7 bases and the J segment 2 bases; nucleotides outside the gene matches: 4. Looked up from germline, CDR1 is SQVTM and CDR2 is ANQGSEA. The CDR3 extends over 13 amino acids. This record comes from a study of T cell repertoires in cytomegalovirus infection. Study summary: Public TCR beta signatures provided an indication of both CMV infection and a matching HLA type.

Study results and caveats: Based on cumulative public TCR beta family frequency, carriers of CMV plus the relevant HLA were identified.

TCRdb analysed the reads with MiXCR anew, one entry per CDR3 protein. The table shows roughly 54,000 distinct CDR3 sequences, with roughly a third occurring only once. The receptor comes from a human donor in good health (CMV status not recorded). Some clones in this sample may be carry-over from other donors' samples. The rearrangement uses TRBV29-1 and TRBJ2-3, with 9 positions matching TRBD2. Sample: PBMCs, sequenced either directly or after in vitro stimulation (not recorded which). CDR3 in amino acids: CSAGLANTDTQYF. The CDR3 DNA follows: TGCAGCGCCGGACTAGCGAACACAGATACGCAGTATTTT.